This T cell receptor beta chain stems from a study of blood T cells in healthy people across ages (dated by TCRdb to between 2014 and 2017). About the investigation overall: Template switching captured roughly one uniquely barcoded TCR beta cDNA molecule per two T cells in model experiments. To avoid experimental bias, donors of different ages were distributed randomly across sequencing lanes. For two donors (one aged 18 to 30 and one aged 80 or older), the study analyzed two additional independent replicas of 1 million unique cDNA reads from the same blood draw. Age-related changes in TCR beta repertoire diversity were measured in the study by deep sequencing normalized with unique cDNA molecular identifiers. Four age groups were formed from the donors: young (average about 17 years), middle-aged (more than 35), aged (62) and long-lived (roughly 88). Summary of the overall study and its limitations: Because the CMV infection status of the donors was unknown, age-related changes in expanded clonotypes may potentially have been confounded. Because profiling used bulk unsorted PBMCs, naive and antigen-experienced compartments could not be compared conclusively. The long-lived group showed more naive CD4+ T cells, fewer expanded clones and increased TCR diversity than the aged group, suggesting age selection. Total diversity estimates from one million sequenced T cells were considered lower bounds and underestimates. There was a strong correlation between observed TCR beta diversity and the percentage of naive T cells measured by flow cytometry. As age increased, observed TCR beta diversity per million T cells dropped in a roughly linear way, and a significant reduction was already evident by age about 40.

Library generation was performed with 5' RACE. The data were produced on an Illumina HiSeq 2500. A second PCR of roughly 7 to 11 cycles was performed with a sample-barcoded 5' primer and a J-beta primer mix. A unique molecular identifier was introduced onto each TCR beta cDNA molecule by a template-switch 5' adaptor carrying 12 random nucleotides. At least 2.5 million CDR3-containing paired-end reads were obtained from each sample. The Mint cDNA synthesis kit, primed by a TRBC-specific oligonucleotide, was used to synthesize first-strand cDNA from all RNA. After uracil-DNA glycosylase treatment, a first 18-cycle PCR used universal primers M1SS and BC2_uni_R on all cDNA. The source study handled its data this way. For normalization, 1 million high-quality reads, each with a distinct molecular identifier, were randomly selected from each sample. Instead of being binned into consensus sequences, reads with shared molecular identifiers were discarded. MiTCR, with a Q25 quality threshold and the strictest error-elimination algorithm, was used for CDR3 identification, clonotype clustering and error correction. A nonparametric unseen species model using Euler transformation provided a lower-bound estimate of total TCR beta diversity. TCRdb took the public reads, trimmed them with fastp at Q25, ran MiXCR for clone calling and kept in-frame beta chains. Entries that share a CDR3 protein sequence are merged under the most common genes and DNA. TCRdb, not the authors, supplied the V and J calls. This sample has around 990,000 distinct CDR3 sequences in its table, and more than 30% of those were observed once. Around 13% of the sample lies in the top ten.

Systemically healthy Caucasian individuals from Russia, roughly 40 in total and aged about 6 to 100 years, were included as donors. Roughly 9 milliliters of peripheral blood were drawn from each donor into EDTA-treated Vacutainer tubes. Ficoll-Paque density-gradient centrifugation was used to isolate PBMCs, with at least 6.5 million per sample. Total RNA was extracted from PBMCs with Trizol reagent, with at least 5.5 micrograms obtained per sample. For every donor, flow cytometry on a PBMC aliquot measured the percentage of naive CD45RAhigh/CD27high T cells. For CDR1 and CDR2, the germline V gene (reference sequence) lists DFQATT and SNEGSKA. The V end loses 3 bases and the J end loses 4 bases, and a stretch of 15 bases separates them. The CDR3 holds 14 amino acids from the cysteine to the phenylalanine. Only the CDR3 DNA is retained, 42 bases long and in frame from the first base. This clonotype was observed a few times. This receptor's antigen is unknown. No base-level quality is on record; no much larger clone is a single base apart.

Sequences were obtained from blood. This TCR was sampled from a man aged 18 to 35 in good health. This chain is built from TRBV20-1 and TRBJ1-1, and perhaps TRBD1 as D gene, on 5 matching bases. The encoded CDR3 is CSASYSQGSTEAFF. The nucleotides are TGCAGTGCTAGTTATTCTCAGGGCAGCACTGAAGCTTTCTTT.